These T cell receptor beta chains were read from a single sample in a study of graft-versus-host responses after intestinal transplantation. Profiling relied on immunoSEQ multiplex PCR, and the TCRdb table lists in-frame clones only, not all of them. This table holds about 120,000 clones, 75% to 95% found once. Their target antigens are unknown. The starting material was unstimulated CD4+ T cells sorted from spleen or lymph node cells, obtained before intestinal transplant. All receptors derive from a human donor who received an intestinal transplant. Both conserved end residues are part of each CDR3. The order of the fields is J gene, D gene, V gene, clone size, CDR3 DNA, CDR3 protein. The D gene is left open where the match is weak. Clone sizes are given selectively: once, few, many, or a class where the clone is expanded.

TRBJ1-2	-	TRBV5-1	-	TGCGCCAGCAGCTCCCAACAGGGAGGGTATGGCTACACCTTC	CASSSQQGGYGYTF
TRBJ2-3	-	TRBV7-2	-	TGTGCCAGCAGCAGGACGGGGAGCAATATGGGGCAGTATTTT	CASSRTGSNMGQYF
TRBJ2-5	-	TRBV11-2	-	TGTGCCAGCGGCCCCTGGGCGGGGACGGGTGAGACCCAGTACTTC	CASGPWAGTGETQYF
TRBJ2-5	-	TRBV6-1	-	TGTGCCAGCAGTGCTAGACAGCGAGAGACCCAGTACTTC	CASSARQRETQYF
TRBJ2-7	TRBD2	TRBV28	-	TGTGCCAGCAGTTTCCAGAGGGGACTAGCGGAGAAAGCCTACGAGCAGTACTTC	CASSFQRGLAEKAYEQYF
TRBJ1-4	-	TRBV6-5	-	TGTGCCAGCAGTTACACCAGGGGAGAAAAACTGTTTTTT	CASSYTRGEKLFF
TRBJ2-5	-	TRBV7-9	-	TGTGCCAGCACCAACCGCGACCAAGAGACCCAGTACTTC	CASTNRDQETQYF
TRBJ2-7	TRBD1	TRBV28	-	TGTGCCAGCACGCGCAGGGGGTACGAGCAGTACTTC	CASTRRGYEQYF
TRBJ2-3	TRBD2	TRBV29-1	-	TGCAGCGTTACGACTAGCGGGAAAAGCACAGATACGCAGTATTTT	CSVTTSGKSTDTQYF
TRBJ1-1	TRBD1	TRBV5-4	-	TGTGCCAGCAGCGGCTTCGACAGGGGGCAAACTGAAGCTTTCTTT	CASSGFDRGQTEAFF
TRBJ2-1	TRBD2	TRBV6-6	-	TGTGCCAGCAGCGGGCGGGAGACGTTCTACAATGAGCAGTTCTTC	CASSGRETFYNEQFF
TRBJ2-2	TRBD2	TRBV2	-	TGTGCCAGCAGGCCTCTAGCGGTGAACACCGGGGAGCTGTTTTTT	CASRPLAVNTGELFF
TRBJ2-5	TRBD1	TRBV18	-	TGTGCCAGCTCACGAGGACAGGAGCAAGAGACCCAGTACTTC	CASSRGQEQETQYF
TRBJ2-1	-	TRBV11-2	-	TGTGCCAGCAGTCTAATTCCGTCTCAATTACGCAATGAGCAGTTCTTC	CASSLIPSQLRNEQFF
TRBJ2-3	-	TRBV15	-	TGTGCCACCAGCAGAGCCCCAGGGAACACAGATACGCAGTATTTT	CATSRAPGNTDTQYF
TRBJ2-7	TRBD2	TRBV5-8	-	TGTGCCAGCAGCTTTCTTCGGGGTTCTAGCGGACTTCCTTACGAGCAGTACTTC	CASSFLRGSSGLPYEQYF
TRBJ1-2	-	TRBV4-3	-	TGCGCCAGCAGCCAAGTATCAGGGGAGAACTATAGCTACACCTTC	CASSQVSGENYSYTF
TRBJ2-5	TRBD2	TRBV11-2	once	TGTGCCAGCAGCTTGACTAGCAGAGAGACCCAGTACTTC	CASSLTSRETQYF
TRBJ2-1	-	TRBV20-1	-	TGCAGTGCCCCAACTAAAAATGAGCAGTTCTTC	CSAPTKNEQFF
TRBJ1-2	-	TRBV5-1	-	TGCGCCAGCAGCTTGGCCCCCCTGATGGGGCTCTATGGCTACACCTTC	CASSLAPLMGLYGYTF
TRBJ1-1	TRBD1	TRBV4-1	-	TGCGCCAGCAGCTGGGACAGCTTGAACACTGAAGCTTTCTTT	CASSWDSLNTEAFF
TRBJ2-3	TRBD2	TRBV9	-	TGTGCCAGCAGCGTAGGTCGGACTAGAGCCACAGATACGCAGTATTTT	CASSVGRTRATDTQYF
TRBJ1-2	-	TRBV9	-	TGTGCCAGCAGCGTAGGATCCCGGCAGGGCAAGGACTATGGCTACACCTTC	CASSVGSRQGKDYGYTF
TRBJ2-1	TRBD2	TRBV18	-	TGTGCCAGCTCACGCTTATCCGGGACTAACAATGAGCAGTTCTTC	CASSRLSGTNNEQFF
TRBJ2-7	TRBD2	TRBV2	-	TGTGCCAGCAGTGAATCGGGGAGGGCCTCATACGAGCAGTACTTC	CASSESGRASYEQYF